A single sample gave rise to the 5 T cell receptor beta chains below, sequenced in a study of shared clonotypes between healthy human individuals (dated by TCRdb to the early 2020s). Library preparation used the immunoSEQ multiplex PCR assay. Entries here come from immuneACCESS through TCRdb and include only in-frame sequences with V and J called. Some clones fail to appear in such tables; in the studies checked, an unresolved V gene covers under half of the shortfall, and the cause of the remainder is unknown. For this sample there are 2 million to 3 million clones; about 92% appear just once. The top ten clones comprise 0.14% of the sample. The sequenced sample was naive CD4+ T cells sorted from blood. The sample's cell subset or site label, in plain terms: CD45RA+ positively selected. These receptors came from a man in his late teens or twenties in good health.

CDR3 protein: CASSYGHARGSPLHF. In nucleotides, the CDR3 is TGTGCCAGCAGTTATGGACACGCTCGCGGCTCACCCCTCCACTTT. The chain couples TRBV6-6 to TRBJ1-6; perhaps TRBD1 as D (5 bases). This CDR3 has 15 residues. Germline assignment: CDR1 MNHNY and CDR2 SVGAGI (reference sequence). V was pared by 3 bases and J by 10 bases, with 16 bases between.

This chain connects TRBV28 to TRBJ1-2; 7 bases agree with TRBD1. The CDR3 is 13 amino acids. CDR1 and CDR2 (germline): MDHEN, SYDVKM. V was clipped by 2 bases and J by 8 bases; unmatched bases: 5. This CDR3 is CASSLRGREGYTF. In DNA, the CDR3 is TGTGCCAGCAGTTTAAGGGGGCGCGAGGGCTACACCTTC.

This chain joins TRBV5-6 and TRBJ2-5, with 7 bases aligning to TRBD2. The CDR3 spans 14 residues. The V segment lost 4 bases and the J segment 3 bases; nucleotides outside the gene matches: 6. CDR1 SGHDT and CDR2 YYEEEE come from the germline V gene. The CDR3 is CASSELAPKETQYF. CDR3 sequence (DNA): TGTGCCAGCAGCGAACTAGCGCCAAAAGAGACCCAGTACTTC.

The chain is built from TRBV5-6 and TRBJ2-1; 11 bases line up with TRBD2. After removal of 4 bases from V and 3 bases from J, the junction contained 3 bases not matched to a gene. CDR1 and CDR2 from the germline V gene are SGHDT and YYEEEE. CDR3 length equals 15 residues. CDR3 sequence reads: CASSKLAGDYNEQFF. CDR3 coding DNA: TGTGCCAGCAGCAAACTAGCGGGAGACTACAATGAGCAGTTCTTC.

V gene TRBV7-2 combines with J gene TRBJ2-3; 12 bases fit TRBD2. After removal of 5 bases from V and 2 bases from J, the junction contained 11 bases not matched to a gene. Germline CDR1 SGHTA, CDR2 FQGNSA. The CDR3 consists of 18 residues. CDR3 amino acids: CASSPRLAGAMVTDTQYF. CDR3 sequence (DNA): TGTGCCAGCAGCCCCAGACTAGCGGGGGCCATGGTCACAGATACGCAGTATTTT.